The source of this TCR beta chain is a study of T cells in tumors after PD-1 blockade. Study information: Blood samples averaged around 110,000 templates (range 24,679-257,772) and 36,000 or so unique clonotypes. Study-wide findings and caveats: Some novel exhausted tumor clones appeared in pre-treatment blood, suggesting peripheral recruitment.

About this clone: No antigen is known for it.

The CDR3 has 17 amino acids. The germline CDR1 and CDR2 sequences are SGHRS and YFSETQ. V gave up 0 bases and J gave up 2 bases; unmatched junction bases: 7. Template: tumor biopsy or peripheral blood genomic DNA, about 600-6,004 ng per sample. Sequenced by immunoSEQ multiplex PCR; TCRdb stores in-frame clones only, minus some. The sample holds approximately 63,000 clones, around two thirds seen once. The V gene is TRBV5-1, the J gene TRBJ2-3; TRBD2 aligns across 9 bases. This receptor was taken from a human donor with basal cell carcinoma. Here the sequenced sample was PBMCs, taken after anti-PD-1 treatment. CDR3 DNA sequence: TGCGCCAGCAGCTTGGACGGGGCGGGGGGGCCCACAGATACGCAGTATTTT. Its translation: CASSLDGAGGPTDTQYF.